Listed below are T cell receptor beta chains from one sample, sequenced in a study of Graves' ophthalmopathy and Graves' hyperthyroidism. TCRdb analysed the multiplex PCR reads with MiXCR anew, one entry per CDR3 protein. The sample consists of about half a million distinct CDR3 sequences, approximately 15% of them appearing once. Sequencing used blood. The receptors derive from a woman aged 30 to 39 with Graves' ophthalmopathy. Both conserved end residues are part of each CDR3. D genes are given only for firm matches. Clone size is shown for a subset of rows, as once, few, many or a class of expanded clone.

D: TRBD1; size: many; V: TRBV12-3/TRBV12-4; J: TRBJ1-2; CDR3: CASSRDRGARDYGYTF; DNA: TGTGCCAGCAGTCGGGACAGGGGGGCGCGAGACTATGGCTACACCTTC
D: NA; size: many; V: TRBV6-4; J: TRBJ1-5; CDR3: CASSRIDNQPQHF; DNA: TGTGCCAGCAGCCGGATTGACAATCAGCCCCAGCATTTT
D: TRBD1; size: few; V: TRBV12-5; J: TRBJ2-7; CDR3: CASGSDRASSYEQYF; DNA: TGTGCTAGTGGCTCGGACAGGGCGAGCTCCTACGAGCAGTACTTC
D: NA; size: many; V: TRBV28; J: TRBJ2-7; CDR3: CASSIRGSTAEQYF; DNA: TGTGCCAGCAGCATTCGGGGCTCGACTGCCGAGCAGTACTTC
D: NA; size: many; V: TRBV6-1; J: TRBJ2-7; CDR3: CASSEFPPGPLTYEQYF; DNA: TGTGCCAGCAGTGAGTTCCCCCCGGGGCCTTTGACCTACGAGCAGTACTTC
D: NA; size: many; V: TRBV24-1; J: TRBJ1-3; CDR3: CATSPSGSGNTIYF; DNA: TGTGCCACCAGCCCCTCAGGGTCTGGAAACACCATATATTTT
D: NA; size: many; V: TRBV6-1; J: TRBJ1-1; CDR3: CASRPGLNTEAFF; DNA: TGTGCCAGCAGACCGGGATTGAACACTGAAGCTTTCTTT
D: TRBD1; size: many; V: TRBV20-1; J: TRBJ1-5; CDR3: CSARESYRGGNQPQHF; DNA: TGCAGTGCTAGAGAGTCATACAGGGGAGGCAATCAGCCCCAGCATTTT
D: NA; size: many; V: TRBV19; J: TRBJ2-4; CDR3: CASSIGGDGTKNIQYF; DNA: TGTGCCAGTAGTATCGGGGGAGACGGCACCAAAAACATTCAGTACTTC
D: NA; size: few; V: TRBV30; J: TRBJ1-1; CDR3: CAWRDLGAEAFF; DNA: TGTGCCTGGAGGGATCTTGGGGCTGAAGCTTTCTTT
D: NA; size: many; V: TRBV6-2/TRBV6-3; J: TRBJ1-2; CDR3: CASSYSLSWEGLANYGYTF; DNA: TGTGCCAGCAGTTACTCGCTTTCCTGGGAGGGATTAGCTAACTATGGCTACACCTTC
D: TRBD2; size: NA; V: TRBV6-1; J: TRBJ2-7; CDR3: CASSKRLAGVGYEQYF; DNA: TGTGCCAGCAGCAAACGGCTAGCGGGAGTCGGCTACGAGCAGTACTTC
D: NA; size: NA; V: TRBV20-1; J: TRBJ2-7; CDR3: CSAIRQETYEQYF; DNA: TGCAGTGCTATACGACAGGAAACCTACGAGCAGTACTTC
D: TRBD1; size: many; V: TRBV12-3/TRBV12-4; J: TRBJ1-1; CDR3: CASRRPGQGQTEAFF; DNA: TGTGCCAGCAGGAGACCGGGACAGGGGCAAACTGAAGCTTTCTTT
D: TRBD1; size: many; V: TRBV19; J: TRBJ1-2; CDR3: CASNPDRFYGYTF; DNA: TGTGCCAGTAACCCGGACAGGTTCTATGGCTACACCTTC
D: NA; size: NA; V: TRBV19; J: TRBJ2-4; CDR3: CASRREFAAKNIQYF; DNA: TGTGCTAGTAGGAGGGAATTCGCGGCCAAAAACATTCAGTACTTC
D: NA; size: many; V: TRBV28; J: TRBJ1-1; CDR3: CASSLPTGSRAFF; DNA: TGTGCCAGCAGTTTACCCACAGGATCTAGAGCTTTCTTT
D: NA; size: NA; V: TRBV27; J: TRBJ1-1; CDR3: CASSHPDGNTEAFF; DNA: TGTGCCAGCAGCCATCCGGACGGGAACACTGAAGCTTTCTTT
D: NA; size: many; V: TRBV7-2; J: TRBJ1-2; CDR3: CASSSGTSELYGYTF; DNA: TGTGCCAGCAGCTCCGGGACATCGGAACTCTATGGCTACACCTTC
D: NA; size: few; V: TRBV6-1; J: TRBJ2-7; CDR3: CASAARGSYEQYF; DNA: TGTGCCAGCGCTGCCAGGGGCTCCTACGAGCAGTACTTC
D: NA; size: many; V: TRBV24-1; J: TRBJ1-2; CDR3: CATSDWSGYTF; DNA: TGTGCCACCAGTGATTGGAGTGGCTACACCTTC
D: NA; size: NA; V: TRBV20-1; J: TRBJ2-7; CDR3: CSARAGTQVLNYEQYF; DNA: TGCAGTGCTAGGGCCGGGACTCAAGTTCTAAACTACGAGCAGTACTTC
D: NA; size: NA; V: TRBV28; J: TRBJ2-6; CDR3: CVSSLTPEGGVAGANVLTF; DNA: TGTGTCAGCAGTCTCACCCCTGAGGGTGGGGTCGCTGGGGCCAACGTCCTGACTTTC
D: NA; size: NA; V: TRBV7-2; J: TRBJ2-4; CDR3: CASSFSNGGFDKNIKYF; DNA: TGTGCCAGCAGCTTTTCTAATGGGGGCTTCGACAAAAACATTAAGTACTTC
D: NA; size: many; V: TRBV7-9; J: TRBJ1-5; CDR3: CASSLGGLGAQHF; DNA: TGTGCCAGCAGCCTAGGGGGGCTTGGGGCCCAGCATTTT
D: TRBD2; size: many; V: TRBV7-2; J: TRBJ2-7; CDR3: CASSGSGGAYEQYF; DNA: TGTGCCAGCAGCGGTAGCGGGGGGGCCTACGAGCAGTACTTC
D: NA; size: NA; V: TRBV15; J: TRBJ2-7; CDR3: CATSRDTGLTYEQYF; DNA: TGTGCCACCAGCAGAGATACTGGTCTTACCTACGAGCAGTACTTC
D: NA; size: many; V: TRBV12-3/TRBV12-4; J: TRBJ1-2; CDR3: CASSSPTNPYGYTF; DNA: TGTGCCAGCAGTTCCCCGACGAACCCCTATGGCTACACCTTC
D: TRBD1; size: many; V: TRBV30; J: TRBJ2-7; CDR3: CAWRPPGQGIGSQYF; DNA: TGTGCCTGGAGACCCCCGGGACAGGGGATCGGATCGCAGTACTTC